Listed below are T cell receptor beta chains from one sample, sequenced in a study of identical twins. TCRdb ran MiXCR on the 5' RACE reads and lists one entry per CDR3 protein. Of around 530,000 distinct CDR3 sequences in the sample, 13% to 15% were seen once. These data also featured in a second study, about yellow fever vaccine responses in identical twins.

Specimen: CD4+ T cells sorted from blood. These receptors all stem from a woman aged 18-30 years in good health. Both conserved end residues are part of each CDR3. A D gene is named only where the DNA matches it firmly. Some rows mark clone size as missing; the rest say once, few, many or name a class of expanded clone.

D gene	V gene	J gene	clone size	CDR3 protein	CDR3 DNA
NA	TRBV6-5	TRBJ1-1	few	CASWVNTEAFF	TGTGCCAGCTGGGTGAACACTGAAGCTTTCTTT
NA	TRBV11-2	TRBJ2-1	few	CASSLIVYNGPHEQFF	TGTGCCAGCAGCTTAATTGTCTATAATGGTCCGCATGAGCAGTTCTTC
TRBD1	TRBV9	TRBJ1-4	few	CASSVRDRETTNEKLFF	TGTGCCAGCAGCGTCCGGGACAGGGAAACAACTAATGAAAAACTGTTTTTT
TRBD2	TRBV5-1	TRBJ2-1	few	CASSLVASGIYEQFF	TGCGCCAGCAGCTTGGTCGCTAGCGGGATCTATGAGCAGTTCTTC
NA	TRBV25-1	TRBJ2-1	NA	CASSETRGDSSYNEQFF	TGTGCCAGCAGTGAGACACGGGGGGACAGCTCCTACAATGAGCAGTTCTTC
TRBD2	TRBV20-1	TRBJ2-1	few	CSARGGGHYNEQFF	TGCAGTGCTAGAGGCGGGGGGCACTACAATGAGCAGTTCTTC
NA	TRBV2	TRBJ2-6	NA	CASKWGDSGANVLTF	TGTGCCAGCAAATGGGGGGACTCTGGGGCCAACGTCCTGACTTTC
TRBD1	TRBV7-3	TRBJ2-3	NA	CASSLGNRGTSTDTQYF	TGTGCCAGCAGCCTAGGGAACAGGGGCACAAGCACAGATACGCAGTATTTT
NA	TRBV28	TRBJ2-5	NA	CATNEGVLLGGGETQYF	TGTGCCACCAACGAGGGAGTTCTCTTGGGTGGTGGAGAGACCCAGTACTTC
TRBD2	TRBV6-1	TRBJ2-1	once	CTSSVRSGISYNEQFF	TGTACCAGCAGTGTCAGAAGCGGGATCTCCTACAATGAGCAGTTCTTC